One and the same sample provided the 6 T cell receptor beta chains below, sequenced in a study of cytomegalovirus exposure and HLA in healthy donors. The PCR employed 60 Vbeta primers together with 13 Jbeta primers. Assay: immunoSEQ multiplex PCR; the TCRdb copy retains only in-frame clones and omits some. The profile shows approximately 160,000 clones, roughly 80% of them singletons. Sequenced input: PBMCs. The receptors originated from a man aged 50 or older in good health and CMV-seropositive.

V is TRBV27 and J is TRBJ2-5; D is possibly TRBD1 (5 bases). Germline V lookup: CDR1 MNHEY, CDR2 SMNVEV (reference sequence). The CDR3 has 16 amino acids. V gave up 10 bases and J gave up 2 bases, with 23 bases separating them. The CDR3 sequence is CAIYGAQKPAQETQYF. DNA for the CDR3: TGTGCCATCTATGGGGCGCAGAAACCTGCGCAAGAGACCCAGTACTTC.

The chain joins TRBV11-2 to TRBJ1-1; TRBD1 matches 8 bases. In germline, CDR1 is SGHAT, CDR2 FQNNGV. CDR3 length: 13 residues. V was pared by 3 bases and J by 5 bases, with 2 bases of the junction left unmatched. The CDR3 nucleotides read TGTGCCAGCAGCTTCACAGGGGGAACTGAAGCTTTCTTT. This sequence encodes CASSFTGGTEAFF.

The gene calls are TRBV7-2 and TRBJ2-1; tentatively, D is TRBD1 (5 bases). Germline loops: CDR1 SGHTA, CDR2 FQGNSA. Trimming took off 5 bases at V and 15 bases at J, with 17 bases between the two ends. CDR3 length equals 12 residues. The CDR3 bases are TGTGCCAGCAGCATGGACATGAGTCGGCCGTTCTTC. Amino acids: CASSMDMSRPFF.

This clone was observed a few times. The rearrangement links TRBV20-1 to TRBJ1-4; no clear D gene. V was shortened by 5 bases and J by 6 bases, with 4 bases between the two germline ends. This CDR3 contains 10 residues. The germline CDR1 and CDR2 sequences are DFQATT and SNEGSKA (reference sequence). As DNA, the CDR3 is TGCAGTGCTGTAGATGAAAAACTGTTTTTT. Encoded protein: CSAVDEKLFF.

The V gene is TRBV14, the J gene TRBJ1-2, with D maybe TRBD1 (5 bases). Trimming cost V 4 bases and J 5 bases, with 11 bases left between them. The CDR3 loop spans 13 amino acids. Germline V lookup: CDR1 SGHDN, CDR2 FVKESK. CDR3 region: CASSPGTTYGYTF. In nucleotides, the CDR3 is TGTGCCAGCAGCCCTGGGACTACGTATGGCTACACCTTC.

V and J are TRBV4-3 and TRBJ1-5; maybe TRBD1 (6 bases). V dropped 0 bases and J dropped 0 bases, with 6 bases sitting between them. Germline CDR1 reads LGHNA; CDR2 reads YSLEER. The CDR3 covers 15 residues. CDR3 bases: TGCGCCAGCAGCCAAGACAGGGGTAGCAATCAGCCCCAGCATTTT. Amino acids: CASSQDRGSNQPQHF.